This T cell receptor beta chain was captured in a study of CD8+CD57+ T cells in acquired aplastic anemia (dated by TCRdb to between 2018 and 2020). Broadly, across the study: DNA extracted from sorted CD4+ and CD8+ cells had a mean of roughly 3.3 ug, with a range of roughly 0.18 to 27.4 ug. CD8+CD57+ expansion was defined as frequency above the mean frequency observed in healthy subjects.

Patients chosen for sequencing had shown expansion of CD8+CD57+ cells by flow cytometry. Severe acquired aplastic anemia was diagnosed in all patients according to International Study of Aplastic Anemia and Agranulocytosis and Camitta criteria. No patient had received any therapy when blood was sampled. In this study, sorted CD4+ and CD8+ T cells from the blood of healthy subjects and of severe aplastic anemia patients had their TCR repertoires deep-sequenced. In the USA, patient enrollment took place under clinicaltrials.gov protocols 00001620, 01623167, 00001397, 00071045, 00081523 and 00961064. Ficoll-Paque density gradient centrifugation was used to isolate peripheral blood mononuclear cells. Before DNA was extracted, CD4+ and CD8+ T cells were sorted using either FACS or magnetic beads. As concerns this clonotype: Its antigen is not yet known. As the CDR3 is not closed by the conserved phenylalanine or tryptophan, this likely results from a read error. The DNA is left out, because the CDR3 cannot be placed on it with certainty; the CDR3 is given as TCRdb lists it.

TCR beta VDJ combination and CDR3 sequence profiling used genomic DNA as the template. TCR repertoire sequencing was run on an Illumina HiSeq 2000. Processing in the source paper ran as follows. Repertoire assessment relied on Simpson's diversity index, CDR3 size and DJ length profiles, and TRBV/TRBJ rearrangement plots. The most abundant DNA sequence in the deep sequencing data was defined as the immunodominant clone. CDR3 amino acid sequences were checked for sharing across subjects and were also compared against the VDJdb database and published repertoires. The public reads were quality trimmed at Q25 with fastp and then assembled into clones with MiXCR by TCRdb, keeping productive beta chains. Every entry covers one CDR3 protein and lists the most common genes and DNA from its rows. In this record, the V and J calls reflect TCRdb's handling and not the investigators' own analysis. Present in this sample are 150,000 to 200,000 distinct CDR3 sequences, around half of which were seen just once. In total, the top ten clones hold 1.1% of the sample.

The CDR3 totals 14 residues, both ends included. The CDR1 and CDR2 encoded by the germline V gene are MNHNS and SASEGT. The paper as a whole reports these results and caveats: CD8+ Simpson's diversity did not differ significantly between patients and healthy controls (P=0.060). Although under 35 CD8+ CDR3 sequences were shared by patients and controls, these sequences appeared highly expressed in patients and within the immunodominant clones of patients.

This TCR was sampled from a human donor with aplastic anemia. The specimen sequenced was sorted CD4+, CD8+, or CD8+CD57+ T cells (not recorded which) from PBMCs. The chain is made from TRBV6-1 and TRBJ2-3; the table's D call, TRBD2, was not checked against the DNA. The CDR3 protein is CASSLAGGLDTQYL.